One sample yielded the 27 T cell receptor beta chains listed below, sequenced in a study of blood T cell repertoires in COVID-19. Libraries were prepared by immunoSEQ multiplex PCR; TCRdb keeps only in-frame clonotypes and omits some of them. The data contain around 260,000 clones, less than 90% of them singletons. Sequencing used peripheral blood. These receptors were taken from a man aged 60 to 69 with acute or convalescent COVID-19.

The V call is TRBV12-5, the J call TRBJ1-1; D not resolved. CDR1 is LGHNT, CDR2 FRNRAP, per germline. CDR3 size: 15 residues. Trimming removed 7 bases from V and 1 base from J, with 16 bases in between. The CDR3 coding sequence is TGTGCTAGTGCCGCATTTGACGGCGGGAACACTGAAGCTTTCTTT. Translated: CASAAFDGGNTEAFF.

This rearrangement joins TRBV18 to TRBJ2-7, with D perhaps matching TRBD2 (6 bases). The germline V and J ends were trimmed by 0 bases and 3 bases, with 12 bases remaining between them. There are 15 residues in the CDR3. Germline CDR1 is KGHSH and CDR2 is LQKENI. CDR3 bases: TGTGCCAGCTCACCACCCGGGGGTAGTGGCTACGAGCAGTACTTC. Amino acids: CASSPPGGSGYEQYF.

The chain joins TRBV7-9 to TRBJ1-3, with a possible D match to TRBD1 (5 bases). V was shortened by 4 bases and J by 4 bases, with 17 bases between the two germline ends. The CDR3 runs to 16 residues. Germline V gene sequence: CDR1 SEHNR, CDR2 FQNEAQ (reference sequence). CDR3 nucleotides: TGTGCCAGCAGCTCCAATGCCGGGGGGATGGGAAACACCATATATTTT. Translating gives CASSSNAGGMGNTIYF.

The chain joins TRBV5-8 to TRBJ2-2; TRBD2 might be the D (6 bases). This CDR3 contains 15 residues. Germline CDR1 is SGHTS and CDR2 is YDEGEE. With 4 bases removed from V and 2 bases from J, the gap between germline ends came to 12 bases. In DNA, the CDR3 is TGTGCCAGCAGCCAAACGGACTACAACACCGGGGAGCTGTTTTTT. Translation gives CASSQTDYNTGELFF.

The chain recombines TRBV2 with TRBJ2-2; D possibly corresponds to TRBD2 (6 bases). The CDR3 spans 14 residues. V lost 11 bases, J lost 4 bases, and 17 bases lay in between. Germline assignment: CDR1 SNHLY and CDR2 FYNNEI. The CDR3 bases are TGTGCCGCCGGCGGGACTTGGGGCACCGGGGAGCTGTTTTTT. This translates into CAAGGTWGTGELFF. The variable domain in full, completed from reference TRBV2 and TRBJ2-2, reads EPEVTQTPSHQVTQMGQEVILRCVPISNHLYFYWYRQILGQKVEFLVSFYNNEISEKSEIFDDQFSVERPDGSNFTLKIRSTKLEDSAMYFCAAGGTWGTGELFFGEGSRLTVL.

This clone was found a few times. J is TRBJ2-3 and V is TRBV4-2, with 9 nucleotides matching TRBD2. The trim removed 1 base at V and 1 base at J, leaving 6 bases unmatched. Per the germline V gene, CDR1 is LGHNA and CDR2 is YNFKEQ. This CDR3 region has 17 residues. The CDR3 DNA follows: TGTGCCAGCAGCCAAGCGGGCGGGGGGGCTGGCACAGATACGCAGTATTTT. Protein: CASSQAGGGAGTDTQYF.

The chain is built from TRBV28 and TRBJ1-2, with D maybe TRBD1 (5 bases). Germline assignment: CDR1 MDHEN and CDR2 SYDVKM. Deletions cut 6 bases from V and 3 bases from J, with 11 bases between. The CDR3 contains 13 residues. The CDR3 DNA reads TGTGCCAGCAGCCGTGGCAGGGACTATGGCTACACCTTC. Protein sequence: CASSRGRDYGYTF.

This rearrangement joins TRBV7-2 to TRBJ2-2; 8 positions match TRBD2. Germline V lookup: CDR1 SGHTA, CDR2 FQGNSA. This CDR3 contains 16 residues. V lost 6 bases and J lost 1; bases outside the gene matches: 7. The CDR3 DNA is TGTGCCAGCAGAGTAGCGGGACTTCGGAACACCGGGGAGCTGTTTTTT. Its protein product is CASRVAGLRNTGELFF.

J is TRBJ2-3 and V is TRBV9, with D perhaps matching TRBD2 (6 bases). Trimming pared 7 bases from V and 4 bases from J, leaving 16 bases between. This CDR3 contains 14 residues. Germline assignment: CDR1 SGDLS and CDR2 YYNGEE. DNA for the CDR3: TGTGCCAGCGCTCTCGCGGGAATCCCAGATACGCAGTATTTT. Its translation: CASALAGIPDTQYF.

This clone came up once. This chain connects TRBV5-1 to TRBJ2-5; 10 nucleotides line up with TRBD2. Unmatched junction bases numbered 10, after V lost 0 bases and J lost 2 bases. CDR3 length: 18 amino acids. CDR1 is SGHRS and CDR2 is YFSETQ in the germline V gene. DNA for the CDR3: TGCGCCAGCAGCTTGGGGTCCAGCGGGGGGGCCCGGCAAGAGACCCAGTACTTC. Its translation is CASSLGSSGGARQETQYF.

This chain joins TRBV5-1 and TRBJ1-4; 7 positions match TRBD1. Germline V gene sequence: CDR1 SGHRS, CDR2 YFSETQ. V dropped 2 bases and J dropped 5; count of bases not matched to a gene: 3. The length of the CDR3 is 14 residues. The CDR3 here is CASSFRGRNEKLFF. The CDR3, as DNA: TGCGCCAGCAGCTTCAGGGGGAGAAATGAAAAACTGTTTTTT.

The V and J genes are TRBV14 and TRBJ1-6; D is undetermined. There are 14 residues in the CDR3. Germline loops: CDR1 SGHDN, CDR2 FVKESK. Trimming pared 0 bases from V and 8 bases from J, leaving 8 bases between. This chain's CDR3 is CASSQDSSYSPLHF. CDR3 DNA: TGTGCCAGCAGCCAAGACAGTTCTTATTCACCCCTCCACTTT.

This clone was detected once. The chain's CDR3 is CASSPSGGGQPQHF. The CDR3 DNA reads as TGTGCCAGCAGCCCTAGCGGGGGGGGTCAGCCCCAGCATTTT. The chain couples TRBV4-2 to TRBJ1-5; D might be TRBD1 (5 bases). V was trimmed by 4 bases and J by 6 bases, leaving 13 bases between them. CDR1 LGHNA and CDR2 YNFKEQ come from the germline V gene. This CDR3 has 14 residues.

This clone was detected only a few times. The V and J genes are TRBV9 and TRBJ2-5, with D possibly being TRBD2 (6 bases). V lost 7 bases and J 7 bases, leaving 17 bases between the germline ends. This CDR3 comprises 13 residues. CDR1 and CDR2 (germline): SGDLS, YYNGEE. Written as DNA, the CDR3 is TGTGCCAGCGGGACCGGGACTTTAGGGACCCAGTACTTC. Translation: CASGTGTLGTQYF.

The chain links TRBV28 to TRBJ2-2; D possibly corresponds to TRBD2 (7 bases). CDR3 length equals 17 residues. Germline V CDR1 and CDR2: MDHEN, SYDVKM. Deletions cut 6 bases from V and 1 base from J, with 18 bases between. Here the CDR3 reads CASSRRGRWGNTGELFF. DNA of the CDR3: TGTGCCAGCAGCAGGCGGGGGCGCTGGGGGAACACCGGGGAGCTGTTTTTT.

This chain links TRBV29-1 with TRBJ2-4; 14 bases are a match to TRBD2. Trimming at V came to 7 bases and at J to 0 bases, leaving 5 bases not matched to a gene. Germline V gene data show CDR1 as SQVTM and CDR2 as ANQGSEA. The CDR3 is 16 amino acids. The CDR3 DNA reads as TGCAGCGCCGGACTAGCGGGAGGTTTAGCCAAAAACATTCAGTACTTC. Its translation: CSAGLAGGLAKNIQYF.

The genes are TRBV6-6 and TRBJ1-5; TRBD1 agrees at 7 bases. With V trimmed by 2 bases and J by 1 base, 2 bases remained unmatched. The CDR3 is 15 amino acids. Germline V gives CDR1 MNHNY, CDR2 SVGAGI (reference sequence). CDR3 sequence (DNA): TGTGCCAGCAGTTACCGGGACAGAAGCAATCAGCCCCAGCATTTT. Its translation: CASSYRDRSNQPQHF.

The chain recombines TRBV11-3 with TRBJ1-1, with 8 nucleotides matching TRBD1. The ends lost 2 bases at V and 4 bases at J; junction bases unmatched: 6. This CDR3 region has 15 residues. Per germline, CDR1 SGHNT and CDR2 YENEEA. CDR3 nucleotide sequence: TGTGCCAGCAGCTTATCCGGACAGGGCGGCACTGAAGCTTTCTTT. Translating it yields CASSLSGQGGTEAFF.

The rearrangement links TRBV5-1 to TRBJ2-2; 11 bases line up with TRBD1. This CDR3 has 14 residues. Germline values: CDR1 SGHRS, CDR2 YFSETQ. Germline trimming cut 4 bases from V and 7 bases from J; bases unmatched to any gene: 3. CDR3 bases: TGCGCCAGCAGCGGACAGGGGGCCCACGGGGAGCTGTTTTTT. The encoded protein is CASSGQGAHGELFF.

The CDR3 DNA reads TGTGCCAGCAGCTCACAGGGGGTAGTCTCCTCACCCCTCCACTTT. Encoded protein: CASSSQGVVSSPLHF. The chain is built from TRBV5-4 and TRBJ1-6, with 8 nucleotides matching TRBD1. In germline, CDR1 is SGHNT, CDR2 YYREEE (reference sequence). This CDR3 contains 15 residues. The ends lost 3 bases at V and 10 bases at J; junction bases unmatched: 9.

The DNA of the CDR3 is TGTGCCACCAGCAGTGGGACAGGGGGGATCGGGGAGCTGTTTTTT. Its protein product is CATSSGTGGIGELFF. The gene calls are TRBV15 and TRBJ2-2; TRBD1 matches at 11 bases. The CDR3 runs to 15 residues. The germline CDR1 and CDR2 sequences are LNHNV and YYDKDF (reference sequence). V shed 3 bases and J 7 bases; nucleotides not matched to a gene: 4.

The chain joins TRBV18 to TRBJ2-1, with D unclear. Trimming removed 5 bases from V and 5 bases from J, with 10 bases in between. This CDR3 contains 13 residues. Per the germline V gene, CDR1 is KGHSH and CDR2 is LQKENI. For the CDR3, the DNA is TGTGCCAGCTCAACTCTTGAGGACAATGAGCAGTTCTTC. Translating it yields CASSTLEDNEQFF.

The chain joins TRBV30 to TRBJ1-1; TRBD1 agrees at 7 bases. The germline V gene encodes CDR1 GTSNPN and CDR2 SVGIG (reference sequence). CDR3 length: 14 residues. V was clipped by 1 base and J by 1 base; unmatched bases: 3. DNA of the CDR3: TGTGCCTGGAGTGGGGGGGACAGGAACACTGAAGCTTTCTTT. Translation gives CAWSGGDRNTEAFF.

This clone was recorded only once. J is TRBJ2-5 and V is TRBV2; possibly TRBD2 for D (5 bases). Germline V gene sequence: CDR1 SNHLY, CDR2 FYNNEI. This CDR3 is built from 11 residues. V dropped 7 bases and J dropped 3 bases, with 6 bases sitting between them. The CDR3 bases are TGTGCCAGCAAACTAGAAGAGACCCAGTACTTC. This sequence encodes CASKLEETQYF.

V usage is TRBV4-1 and J usage is TRBJ2-1; D is undetermined. This CDR3 is built from 15 residues. Germline V lookup: CDR1 MGHRA, CDR2 YSYEKL. The V end was cut by 2 bases, the J end by 4 bases, with 12 bases between. The DNA of the CDR3 is TGCGCCAGCAGCCAAATGGGCAGCCCTTACAATGAGCAGTTCTTC. Translation gives CASSQMGSPYNEQFF.

This sequence joins TRBV19 and TRBJ2-5; perhaps TRBD2 as D (6 bases). Trimming pared 7 bases from V and 4 bases from J, leaving 7 bases between. The germline V gene has CDR1 LNHDA and CDR2 SQIVND (reference sequence). The CDR3 extends over 11 amino acids. For the CDR3, the DNA is TGTGCCAGTATGGAGGGAGAGACCCAGTACTTC. This encodes CASMEGETQYF. Supplemented by reference TRBV19 and TRBJ2-5, the full variable domain reads DGGITQSPKYLFRKEGQNVTLSCEQNLNHDAMYWYRQDPGQGLRLIYYSQIVNDFQKGDIAEGYSVSREKKESFPLTVTSAQKNPTAFYLCASMEGETQYFGPGTRLLVL.

This chain uses TRBV5-1 with TRBJ1-4; D not resolved. The CDR3 consists of 14 residues. Germline CDR1 and CDR2: SGHRS and YFSETQ. The ends were cut back, 3 bases at V and 1 base at J, with 7 bases in the middle. The CDR3 DNA follows: TGCGCCAGCAGCTCACACGAAACTAATGAAAAACTGTTTTTT. This codes for CASSSHETNEKLFF. Full variable domain (rest looked up from reference TRBV5-1 and TRBJ1-4): KAGVTQTPRYLIKTRGQQVTLSCSPISGHRSVSWYQQTPGQGLQFLFEYFSETQRNKGNFPGRFSGRQFSNSRSEMNVSTLELGDSALYLCASSSHETNEKLFFGSGTQLSVL.